This T cell receptor beta chain emerged from a study of tumor-infiltrating lymphocytes in primary liver carcinoma. Germline DNA was extracted too, while blood RNA derived from unsorted whole blood. The CDR3 has 15 amino acids. From germline, CDR1 is MNHEY and CDR2 SVGAGI. The V segment lost 6 bases and the J segment 2 bases; nucleotides outside the gene matches: 6. This clonotype was recorded many times. Production of TCR beta cDNA used around 500 ng total RNA together with a constant-region primer. What produced the TCR beta libraries was three nested multiplex PCR rounds using slightly modified ARM-PCR. Rounds one and two of PCR, each of about 10 cycles, were primed with TRBV1-TRBV30 forward primers and a C-beta reverse primer. Each CDR3 protein is one row after TCRdb ran MiXCR on the multiplex PCR reads. The top ten hold approximately 6.6% of the sample, which has 200,000 or so distinct CDR3 sequences, around three fifths seen once.

Sequenced input: peripheral blood. The receptor's source is a woman aged 60-75 years with primary liver carcinoma and hepatitis B virus infection. V is TRBV6-5 and J is TRBJ2-1; 8 nucleotides align to TRBD1. CDR3 sequence: CASSQGQDPYNEQFF. As DNA, the CDR3 is TGTGCCAGCAGCCAGGGACAGGACCCCTACAATGAGCAGTTCTTC.